This TCR beta chain was observed in a study of tumor-infiltrating lymphocytes in primary liver carcinoma. Whole-study context: About 3.65 to 7.5 million productive TCRbeta reads were obtained from the samples, with similar numbers across tissue types. Study findings and constraints: Blood had a significantly lower top-250-clone fraction than tumors did (p = 0.039).

With respect to this clonotype: The antigen remains unidentified. Possible read error: a much larger clone is one base away.

Deletions cut 4 bases from V and 4 bases from J, with 29 bases between. The CDR3 is made up of 19 amino acids. The V gene's germline CDR1 is SEHNR and CDR2 FQNEAQ (reference sequence). Using a constant-region primer together with ProtoScript II reverse transcriptase, TCR beta cDNA was made from approximately 0.55 ug of total RNA. Each TCR beta library was derived from three nested multiplex PCR rounds that employed slightly modified ARM-PCR. Rounds one and two of PCR, each of 10 cycles, were primed with TRBV1-TRBV30 forward primers and a C-beta reverse primer. MiXCR was run by TCRdb on the multiplex PCR reads, yielding one entry per CDR3 protein. The data hold 40,000 to 55,000 distinct CDR3 sequences, with just over 70% observed a single time. Total RNA and DNA came together from about 21-30 mg of bulk tissue without cell sorting. Treatment of the patients' primary liver carcinoma consisted of surgical resection.

This chain links TRBV7-9 with TRBJ2-7, with D possibly being TRBD1 (6 bases). Sequenced: liver tumor tissue from sampling region 5. As for subset: tumor region T5, tumor centre. This TCR derives from a man aged 35 to 55 with primary liver carcinoma and hepatitis B virus infection. In nucleotides, the CDR3 is TGTGCCAGCAGCTCCCCGGGACACTCAAAGACCAGCGGAGGTTACGAGCAGTACTTC. This encodes CASSSPGHSKTSGGYEQYF.